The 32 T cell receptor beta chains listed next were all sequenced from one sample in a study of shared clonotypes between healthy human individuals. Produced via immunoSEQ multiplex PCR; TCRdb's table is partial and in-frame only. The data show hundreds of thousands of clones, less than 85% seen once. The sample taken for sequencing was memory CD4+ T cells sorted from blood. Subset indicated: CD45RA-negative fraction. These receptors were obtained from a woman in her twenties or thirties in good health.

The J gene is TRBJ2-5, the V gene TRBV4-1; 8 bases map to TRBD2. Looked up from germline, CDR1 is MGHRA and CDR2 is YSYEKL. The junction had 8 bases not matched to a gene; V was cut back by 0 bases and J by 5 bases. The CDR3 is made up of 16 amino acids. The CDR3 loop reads CASSQEPSGSLETQYF. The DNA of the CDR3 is TGCGCCAGCAGCCAAGAGCCCAGCGGGAGTCTCGAGACCCAGTACTTC.

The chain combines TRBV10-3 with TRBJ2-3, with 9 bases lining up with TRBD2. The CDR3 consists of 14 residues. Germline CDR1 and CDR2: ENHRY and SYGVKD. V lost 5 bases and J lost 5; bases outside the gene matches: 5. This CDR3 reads CAISTGLARDTQYF. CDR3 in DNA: TGTGCCATCAGTACCGGACTAGCGAGAGATACGCAGTATTTT.

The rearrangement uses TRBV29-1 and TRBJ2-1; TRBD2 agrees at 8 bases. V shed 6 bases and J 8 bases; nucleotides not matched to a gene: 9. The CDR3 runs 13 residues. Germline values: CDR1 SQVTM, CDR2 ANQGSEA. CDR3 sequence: CSVTQAGVDEQFF. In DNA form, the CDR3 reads TGCAGCGTCACACAAGCGGGAGTCGATGAGCAGTTCTTC.

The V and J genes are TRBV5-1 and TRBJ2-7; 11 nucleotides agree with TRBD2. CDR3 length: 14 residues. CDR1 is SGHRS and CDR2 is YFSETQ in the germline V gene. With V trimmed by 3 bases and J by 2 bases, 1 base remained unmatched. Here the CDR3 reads CASSSGLAAYEQYF. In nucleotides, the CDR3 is TGCGCCAGCAGCTCGGGACTAGCGGCCTACGAGCAGTACTTC.

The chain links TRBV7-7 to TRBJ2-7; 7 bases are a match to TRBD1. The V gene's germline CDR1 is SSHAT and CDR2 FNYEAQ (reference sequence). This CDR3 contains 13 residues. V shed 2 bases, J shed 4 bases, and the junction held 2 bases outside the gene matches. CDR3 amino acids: CASSLTRGYEQYF. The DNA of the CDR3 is TGTGCCAGCAGCTTAACCAGGGGGTACGAGCAGTACTTC.

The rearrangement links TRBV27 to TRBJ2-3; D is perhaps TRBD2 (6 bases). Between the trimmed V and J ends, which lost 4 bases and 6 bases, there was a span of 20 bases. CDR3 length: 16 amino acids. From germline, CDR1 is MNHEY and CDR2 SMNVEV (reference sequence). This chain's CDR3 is CASSSPVRDKADTQYF. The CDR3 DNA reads TGTGCCAGCAGTTCACCAGTGCGGGATAAAGCTGATACGCAGTATTTT.

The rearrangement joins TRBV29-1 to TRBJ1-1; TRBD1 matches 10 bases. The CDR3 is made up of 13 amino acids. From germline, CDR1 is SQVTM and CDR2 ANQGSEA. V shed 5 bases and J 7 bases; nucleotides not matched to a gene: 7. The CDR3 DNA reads TGCAGCGTTAGTAGGACAGGGGGGGTTGAAGCTTTCTTT. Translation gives CSVSRTGGVEAFF.

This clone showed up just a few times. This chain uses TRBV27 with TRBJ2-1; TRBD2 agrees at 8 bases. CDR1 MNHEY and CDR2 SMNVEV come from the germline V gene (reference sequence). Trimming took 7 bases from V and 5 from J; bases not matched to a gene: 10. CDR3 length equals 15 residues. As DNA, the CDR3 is TGTGCCAGCACTTCCGGGACTAGTCGTCACAATGAGCAGTTCTTC. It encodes CASTSGTSRHNEQFF.

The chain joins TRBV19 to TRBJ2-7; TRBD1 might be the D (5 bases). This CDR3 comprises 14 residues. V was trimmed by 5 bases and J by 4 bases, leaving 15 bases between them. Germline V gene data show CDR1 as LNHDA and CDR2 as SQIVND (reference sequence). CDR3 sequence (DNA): TGTGCCAGTAGTCCGGCCAGGGCTTCGTACGAGCAGTACTTC. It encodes CASSPARASYEQYF.

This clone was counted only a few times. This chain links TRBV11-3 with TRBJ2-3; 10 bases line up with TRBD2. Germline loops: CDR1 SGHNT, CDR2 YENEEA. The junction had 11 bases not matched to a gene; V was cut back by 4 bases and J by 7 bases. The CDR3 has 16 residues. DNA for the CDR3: TGTGCCAGCAGCTCCGTGCAAGCGGGAGGGGGAAATACGCAGTATTTT. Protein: CASSSVQAGGGNTQYF.

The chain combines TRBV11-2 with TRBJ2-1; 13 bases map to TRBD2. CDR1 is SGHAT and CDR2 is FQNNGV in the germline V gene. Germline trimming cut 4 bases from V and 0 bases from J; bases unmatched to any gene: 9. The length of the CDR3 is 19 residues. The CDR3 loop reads CASSSLRGLAGSSYNEQFF. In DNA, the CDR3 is TGTGCCAGCAGCTCCCTTAGGGGACTAGCGGGGAGCTCCTACAATGAGCAGTTCTTC.

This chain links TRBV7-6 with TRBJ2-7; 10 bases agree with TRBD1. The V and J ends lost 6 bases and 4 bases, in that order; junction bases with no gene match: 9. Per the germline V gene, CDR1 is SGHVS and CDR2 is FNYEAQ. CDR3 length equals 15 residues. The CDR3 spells CASSLGTGAIYEQYF. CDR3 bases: TGTGCCAGCAGTCTAGGGACAGGGGCTATATACGAGCAGTACTTC.

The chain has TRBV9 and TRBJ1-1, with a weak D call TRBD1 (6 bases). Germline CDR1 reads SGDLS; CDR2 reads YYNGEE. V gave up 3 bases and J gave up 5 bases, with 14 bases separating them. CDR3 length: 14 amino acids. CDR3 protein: CASSAYQGITEAFF. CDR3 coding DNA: TGTGCCAGCAGCGCCTACCAGGGGATAACTGAAGCTTTCTTT.

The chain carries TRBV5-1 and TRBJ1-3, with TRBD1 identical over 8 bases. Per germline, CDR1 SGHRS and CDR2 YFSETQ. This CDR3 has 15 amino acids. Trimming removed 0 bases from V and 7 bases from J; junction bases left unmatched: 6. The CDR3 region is CASSLATGAANTIYF. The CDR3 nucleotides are TGCGCCAGCAGCTTGGCGACAGGGGCGGCGAACACCATATATTTT. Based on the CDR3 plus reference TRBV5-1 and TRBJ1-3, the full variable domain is KAGVTQTPRYLIKTRGQQVTLSCSPISGHRSVSWYQQTPGQGLQFLFEYFSETQRNKGNFPGRFSGRQFSNSRSEMNVSTLELGDSALYLCASSLATGAANTIYFGEGSWLTVV.

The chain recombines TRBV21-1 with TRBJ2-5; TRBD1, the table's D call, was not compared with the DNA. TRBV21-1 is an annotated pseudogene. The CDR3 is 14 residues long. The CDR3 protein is CASSKAGTVETQYF. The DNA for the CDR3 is TGTGCCAGCAGCAAAGCCGGGACAGTAGAGACCCAGTACTTC.

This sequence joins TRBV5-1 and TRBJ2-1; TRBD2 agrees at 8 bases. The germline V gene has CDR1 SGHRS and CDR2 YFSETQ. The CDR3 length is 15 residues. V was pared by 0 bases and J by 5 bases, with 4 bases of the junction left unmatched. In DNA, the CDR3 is TGCGCCAGCAGCTTGGATCTAGCGGGTAACAATGAGCAGTTCTTC. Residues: CASSLDLAGNNEQFF.

The DNA of the CDR3 is TGTGCCAGCAGTGGGAGCCCGACAGGTTCTGAAAAACTGTTTTTT. Residues: CASSGSPTGSEKLFF. The V call is TRBV2, the J call TRBJ1-4, with D possibly TRBD1 on 6 matching bases. Trimming took off 4 bases at V and 7 bases at J, with 16 bases between the two ends. Germline V gene lookup returns CDR1 SNHLY and CDR2 FYNNEI. This CDR3 is 15 amino acids long.

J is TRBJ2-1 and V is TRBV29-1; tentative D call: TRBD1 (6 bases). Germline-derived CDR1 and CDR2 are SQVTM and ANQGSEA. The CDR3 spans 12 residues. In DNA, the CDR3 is TGCAGTTGCCGTAGGGGGTCTGGTGAGCAGTTCTTC. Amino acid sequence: CSCRRGSGEQFF.

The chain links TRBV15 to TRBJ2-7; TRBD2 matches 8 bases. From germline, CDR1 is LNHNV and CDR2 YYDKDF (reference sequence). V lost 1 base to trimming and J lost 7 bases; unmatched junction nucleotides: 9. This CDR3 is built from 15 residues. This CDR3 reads CATSRGGGRIDEQYF. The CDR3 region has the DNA TGTGCCACCAGCAGAGGCGGGGGGCGAATAGATGAGCAGTACTTC.

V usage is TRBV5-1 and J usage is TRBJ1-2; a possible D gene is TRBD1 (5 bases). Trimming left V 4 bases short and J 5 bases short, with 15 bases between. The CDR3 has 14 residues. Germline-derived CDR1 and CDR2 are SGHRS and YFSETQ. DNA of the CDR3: TGCGCCAGCAGCCGAGACCGACAGTCATATGGCTACACCTTC. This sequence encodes CASSRDRQSYGYTF. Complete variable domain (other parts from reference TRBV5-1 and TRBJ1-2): KAGVTQTPRYLIKTRGQQVTLSCSPISGHRSVSWYQQTPGQGLQFLFEYFSETQRNKGNFPGRFSGRQFSNSRSEMNVSTLELGDSALYLCASSRDRQSYGYTFGSGTRLTVV.

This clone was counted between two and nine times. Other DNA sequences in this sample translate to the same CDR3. The CDR3: CASSPGTGGNTIYF. DNA for the CDR3: TGTGCCAGCAGCCCCGGGACAGGGGGAAACACCATATATTTT. This rearrangement joins TRBV7-2 to TRBJ1-3; 9 bases line up with TRBD1. Germline CDR1 and CDR2: SGHTA and FQGNSA. V dropped 5 bases and J dropped 4; count of bases not matched to a gene: 3. This CDR3 has 14 amino acids. Full variable domain (missing parts from reference TRBV7-2 and TRBJ1-3): GAGVSQSPSNKVTEKGKDVELRCDPISGHTALYWYRQSLGQGLEFLIYFQGNSAPDKSGLPSDRFSAERTGGSVSTLTIQRTQQEDSAVYLCASSPGTGGNTIYFGEGSWLTVV.

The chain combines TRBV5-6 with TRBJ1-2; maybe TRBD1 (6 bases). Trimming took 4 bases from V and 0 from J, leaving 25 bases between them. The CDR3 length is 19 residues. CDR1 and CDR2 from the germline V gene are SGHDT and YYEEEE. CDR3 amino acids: CASSSLGAWGHITNYGYTF. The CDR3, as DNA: TGTGCCAGCAGCAGCTTGGGCGCTTGGGGGCACATAACTAACTATGGCTACACCTTC.

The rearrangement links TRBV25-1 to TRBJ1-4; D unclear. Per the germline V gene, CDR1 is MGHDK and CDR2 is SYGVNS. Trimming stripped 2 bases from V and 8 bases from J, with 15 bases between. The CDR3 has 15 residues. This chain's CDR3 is CASSERAPHGEKLFF. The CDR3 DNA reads TGTGCCAGCAGTGAAAGGGCCCCACACGGAGAAAAACTGTTTTTT.

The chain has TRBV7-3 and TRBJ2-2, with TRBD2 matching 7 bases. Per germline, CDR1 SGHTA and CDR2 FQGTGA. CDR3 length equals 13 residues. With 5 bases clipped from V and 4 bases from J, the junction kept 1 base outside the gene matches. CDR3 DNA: TGTGCCAGCAGCCCTAGCGGCACCGGGGAGCTGTTTTTT. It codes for CASSPSGTGELFF. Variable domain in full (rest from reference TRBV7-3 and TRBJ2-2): GAGVSQTPSNKVTEKGKYVELRCDPISGHTALYWYRQSLGQGPEFLIYFQGTGAADDSGLPNDRFFAVRPEGSVSTLKIQRTERGDSAVYLCASSPSGTGELFFGEGSRLTVL.

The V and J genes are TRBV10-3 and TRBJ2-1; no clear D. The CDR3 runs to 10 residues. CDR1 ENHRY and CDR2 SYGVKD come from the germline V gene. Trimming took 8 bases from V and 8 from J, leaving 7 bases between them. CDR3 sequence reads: CAIGQYEQFF. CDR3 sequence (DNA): TGTGCCATCGGCCAGTATGAGCAGTTCTTC.

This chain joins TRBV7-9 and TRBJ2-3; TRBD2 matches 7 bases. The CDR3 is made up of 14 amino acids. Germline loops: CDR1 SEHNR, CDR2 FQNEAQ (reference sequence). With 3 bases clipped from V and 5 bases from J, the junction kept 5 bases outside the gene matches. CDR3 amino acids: CASSLGEGGDTQYF. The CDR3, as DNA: TGTGCCAGCAGCTTGGGGGAGGGAGGAGATACGCAGTATTTT.

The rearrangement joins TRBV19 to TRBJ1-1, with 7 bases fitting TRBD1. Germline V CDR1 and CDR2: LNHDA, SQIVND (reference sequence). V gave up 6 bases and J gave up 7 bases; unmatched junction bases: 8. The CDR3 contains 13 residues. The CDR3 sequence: CASSRSNRGEAFF. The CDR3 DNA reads TGTGCCAGTAGCCGATCAAACAGGGGTGAAGCTTTCTTT.

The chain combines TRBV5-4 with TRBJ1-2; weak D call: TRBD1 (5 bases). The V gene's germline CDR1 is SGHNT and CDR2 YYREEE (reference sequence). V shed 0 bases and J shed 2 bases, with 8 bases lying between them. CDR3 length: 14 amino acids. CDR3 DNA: TGTGCCAGCAGCTTGGGGGACGGGAACTATGGCTACACCTTC. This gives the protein CASSLGDGNYGYTF.

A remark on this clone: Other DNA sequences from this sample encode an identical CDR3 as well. The CDR3 DNA reads as TGCAGTGCTATAGACTATGAGCAGTTCTTC. This translates into CSAIDYEQFF. This chain links TRBV20-1 with TRBJ2-1; D uncertain. Trimming left V 4 bases short and J 8 bases short, with 6 bases between. CDR1 and CDR2 from the germline V gene are DFQATT and SNEGSKA (reference sequence). The CDR3 is made up of 10 amino acids.

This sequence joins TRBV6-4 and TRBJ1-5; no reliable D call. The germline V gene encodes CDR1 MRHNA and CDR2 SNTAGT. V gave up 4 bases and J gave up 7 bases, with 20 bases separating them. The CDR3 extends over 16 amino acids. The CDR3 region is CASSVGRAPMGQPQHF. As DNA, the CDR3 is TGTGCCAGCAGTGTGGGTCGGGCTCCAATGGGGCAGCCCCAGCATTTT.

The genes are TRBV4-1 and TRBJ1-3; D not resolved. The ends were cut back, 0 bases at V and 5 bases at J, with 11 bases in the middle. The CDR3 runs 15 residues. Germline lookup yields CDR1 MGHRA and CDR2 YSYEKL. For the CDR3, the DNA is TGCGCCAGCAGCCAAGATAAGGGTAGAAGAAACACCATATATTTT. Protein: CASSQDKGRRNTIYF.

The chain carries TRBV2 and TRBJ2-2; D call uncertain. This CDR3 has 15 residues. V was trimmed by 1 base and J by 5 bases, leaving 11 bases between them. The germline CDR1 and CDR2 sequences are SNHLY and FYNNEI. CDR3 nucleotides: TGTGCCAGCAGTGAAGGTCGGGCTGGGACCGGGGAGCTGTTTTTT. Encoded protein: CASSEGRAGTGELFF.